The 2 T cell receptor beta chains in this list originate from one sample, sequenced in a study of T cells expressing NK-cell markers. TCRdb derives one entry per CDR3 protein from the 5' RACE reads, leaving out DNA. The sample totals fewer than 200,000 distinct CDR3 sequences; its top ten clones hold approximately 17%. Material for sequencing was blood T cells: a sorted CD56 or NKG2C T cell subset, CD4+ or CD8+ T cells, or bulk PBMC T cells (not recorded which). These receptors were collected from a woman between 18 and 75 years old in good health.

The chain combines TRBV5-1 with TRBJ2-3; TCRdb's assignment of TRBD1 cannot be checked, as there is no DNA. The length of the CDR3 is 15 residues. Germline assignment: CDR1 SGHRS and CDR2 YFSETQ. The CDR3 loop is CASRQTGGNTDTQYF.

The chain couples TRBV9 to TRBJ2-3; the TRBD1 assignment by TCRdb is unverifiable without DNA. Germline values: CDR1 SGDLS, CDR2 YYNGEE. The CDR3 is 16 amino acids. CDR3 amino acids: CASSVDSGGSTDTQYF.